One and the same sample provided the 13 T cell receptor beta chains below, sequenced in a study of early T cells in non-severe SARS-CoV-2 infection. TCRdb reprocessed the 5' RACE reads via MiXCR and lists one record per CDR3 protein. The profile shows approximately 81,000 distinct CDR3 sequences, over 10% of them singletons. The sequenced sample consisted of whole blood. The receptor set was obtained from an adult who was a healthcare worker with PCR-confirmed SARS-CoV-2 infection or an uninfected control (not recorded which).

The rearrangement joins TRBV2 to TRBJ1-5, with D perhaps matching TRBD1 (6 bases). Trimming took 6 bases from V and 8 from J, leaving 14 bases between them. The V gene's germline CDR1 is SNHLY and CDR2 FYNNEI. This CDR3 region has 13 residues. The CDR3 loop reads CASRTGNQKPQHF. Written as DNA, the CDR3 is TGTGCCAGCAGAACAGGGAACCAGAAGCCCCAGCATTTT.

V gene TRBV21-1 combines with J gene TRBJ2-3; the table calls TRBD2, which could not be checked here. TRBV21-1 is a pseudogene locus. CDR3 length: 16 residues. CDR3 amino acids: CASSKETSGITDTQYF. CDR3 coding DNA: TGTGCCAGCAGCAAAGAAACTAGCGGGATCACAGATACGCAGTATTTT.

There are a few counts of this clonotype. The V and J genes are TRBV27 and TRBJ2-1; TRBD2 matches 13 bases. The CDR3 sequence is 15 residues long. CDR1 and CDR2 from the germline V gene are MNHEY and SMNVEV (reference sequence). Unmatched junction bases numbered 5, after V lost 5 bases and J lost 7 bases. CDR3 DNA sequence: TGTGCCAGCAGTGTTACTAGCGGGAGGGGGAATGAGCAGTTCTTC. The encoded protein is CASSVTSGRGNEQFF.

This clonotype was observed many times. The CDR3 sequence is CASSSRADSGGRTDTQYF. CDR3 coding DNA: TGTGCCAGCAGCAGTAGGGCGGATAGCGGGGGAAGAACAGATACGCAGTATTTT. V usage is TRBV7-9 and J usage is TRBJ2-3, with TRBD2 matching over 9 bases. The V gene end was trimmed by 5 bases and the J gene end by 3 bases; junction bases not matched to a gene: 15. Germline loops: CDR1 SEHNR, CDR2 FQNEAQ (reference sequence). This CDR3 spans 18 amino acids.

This clonotype was counted at least ten times. The chain employs TRBV11-2 and TRBJ1-5, with D possibly TRBD1 on 6 matching bases. Germline assignment: CDR1 SGHAT and CDR2 FQNNGV. Trimming removed 0 bases at V and 11 bases at J, with 11 bases between. The CDR3 sequence is 13 residues long. The CDR3 DNA reads TGTGCCAGCAGCTTAGAGATGGGGGCTACCCAGCATTTT. It is translated as CASSLEMGATQHF.

This clonotype was observed at least ten times. CDR3 residues: CSARAEGGGSSYNEQFF. The CDR3 DNA reads TGCAGTGCTAGGGCGGAGGGGGGAGGTAGCTCCTACAATGAGCAGTTCTTC. The chain links TRBV20-1 to TRBJ2-1; the D gene could be TRBD1 or TRBD2 (6 bases each). The CDR3 runs to 17 residues. V gave up 3 bases and J gave up 0 bases, with 18 bases separating them. Germline CDR1 reads DFQATT; CDR2 reads SNEGSKA (reference sequence).

This clonotype was counted a few times. The V call is TRBV5-1, the J call TRBJ2-1; no firm D call. Germline V gene sequence: CDR1 SGHRS, CDR2 YFSETQ. CDR3 size: 13 residues. V lost 5 bases, J lost 7 bases, and 13 bases lay in between. CDR3 region: CASSSDGSNEQFF. CDR3 sequence (DNA): TGCGCCAGCAGTTCGGACGGATCTAATGAGCAGTTCTTC. Based on the CDR3 plus reference TRBV5-1 and TRBJ2-1, the full variable domain is KAGVTQTPRYLIKTRGQQVTLSCSPISGHRSVSWYQQTPGQGLQFLFEYFSETQRNKGNFPGRFSGRQFSNSRSEMNVSTLELGDSALYLCASSSDGSNEQFFGPGTRLTVL.

This clonotype has a handful of counts. The chain combines TRBV6-6 with TRBJ2-2; D is undetermined. The CDR3 sequence is 14 residues long. Germline CDR1 reads MNHNY; CDR2 reads SVGAGI (reference sequence). Trimming took off 7 bases at V and 0 bases at J, with 9 bases between the two ends. The CDR3 region has the DNA TGTGCCAGCACCCGGACGGCGAACACCGGGGAGCTGTTTTTT. This translates into CASTRTANTGELFF.

This clonotype came up many times. The V gene is TRBV29-1, the J gene TRBJ1-1; no firm D call. Germline-derived CDR1 and CDR2 are SQVTM and ANQGSEA. The CDR3 covers 12 residues. V lost 3 bases and J 7 bases, leaving 12 bases between the germline ends. CDR3: CSVDDRLNEAFF. The CDR3 region has the DNA TGCAGCGTTGATGATAGACTGAATGAAGCTTTCTTT.

The chain combines TRBV12-3 or TRBV12-4 with TRBJ1-1; unclear D gene. Between the trimmed V and J ends, which lost 3 bases and 4 bases, there was a span of 9 bases. The CDR3 loop spans 13 amino acids. The CDR3 coding sequence is TGTGCCAGCAGTTTGCAGGAAGTCACTGAAGCTTTCTTT. Translating it yields CASSLQEVTEAFF.

This clonotype was counted only a few times. The chain combines TRBV2 with TRBJ2-3, with TRBD1 matching 8 bases. The junction had 8 bases not matched to a gene; V was cut back by 3 bases and J by 0 bases. Germline assignment: CDR1 SNHLY and CDR2 FYNNEI. This CDR3 is 17 amino acids long. The CDR3 nucleotides read TGTGCCAGCAGTGATGGGGGACAGGACCGGAGCACAGATACGCAGTATTTT. Translation: CASSDGGQDRSTDTQYF.

This clonotype was observed many times. The chain has TRBV18 and TRBJ2-7; TRBD2 matches 11 bases. With 5 bases clipped from V and 2 bases from J, the junction kept 5 bases outside the gene matches. There are 15 residues in the CDR3. From germline, CDR1 is KGHSH and CDR2 LQKENI. The CDR3 spells CASSEGLAETYEQYF. CDR3 in DNA: TGTGCCAGCTCAGAGGGACTAGCGGAAACCTACGAGCAGTACTTC. The full variable domain, its missing parts supplied by reference TRBV18 and TRBJ2-7, is NAGVMQNPRHLVRRRGQEARLRCSPMKGHSHVYWYRQLPEEGLKFMVYLQKENIIDESGMPKERFSAEFPKEGPSILRIQQVVRGDSAAYFCASSEGLAETYEQYFGPGTRLTVT.

The J gene is TRBJ2-1, the V gene TRBV29-1; 10 nucleotides match TRBD1. The CDR3 covers 11 residues. V shed 6 bases and J 15 bases; nucleotides not matched to a gene: 8. Germline V gene data show CDR1 as SQVTM and CDR2 as ANQGSEA. This chain's CDR3 is CSVQTGGGRFF. As DNA, the CDR3 is TGCAGCGTCCAGACAGGGGGCGGGCGGTTCTTC.